Listed below are T cell receptor beta chains from one sample, sequenced in a study of blood T cell repertoires in COVID-19. Method: immunoSEQ multiplex PCR; TCRdb's copy keeps in-frame clones and lacks some. Among under 100,000 clones listed, around 80% were seen once. The sequenced material came from peripheral blood. The receptors shown here come from a man aged 60 to 75 with acute or convalescent COVID-19. Each CDR3 is given with its conserved first and last residue. A D gene is named only where the DNA matches it firmly. Expanded clones are given a class, and other clones once, few, many or no size at all.

v_gene	d_gene	abundance	j_gene	CDR3nt	CDR3aa
TRBV27	.	.	TRBJ1-1	TGTGCCAGCAGAGTAAACCTTGGGGCGAACACTGAAGCTTTCTTT	CASRVNLGANTEAFF
TRBV6-5	.	.	TRBJ2-1	TGTGCCACCGCGGGACGGATCTACAATGAGCAGTTCTTC	CATAGRIYNEQFF
TRBV5-1	TRBD1	.	TRBJ2-7	TGCGCCAGCAGCTTGGCACCGGGACAGGGTACCTACGAGCAGTACTTC	CASSLAPGQGTYEQYF
TRBV4-3	TRBD2	.	TRBJ2-1	TGCGCCAGCAGCCGAGAAGCGGGGGCTTTGAATGAGCAGTTCTTC	CASSREAGALNEQFF
TRBV29-1	TRBD1	once	TRBJ1-4	TGCAGCGTTCAAAAAGACAGGGGAAAACTGTTTTTT	CSVQKDRGKLFF
TRBV5-4	.	.	TRBJ2-3	TGTGCCAGCAGCTTGGCGGGAGTTCTCACAGATACGCAGTATTTT	CASSLAGVLTDTQYF
TRBV28	TRBD2	.	TRBJ2-1	TGTGCCAGCAGTTTCAGTAGCGGGAGTAAGCTCTTC	CASSFSSGSKLF
TRBV2	.	.	TRBJ2-2	TGTGCCAGCAGTCAACAGGTGAACACCGGGGAGCTGTTTTTT	CASSQQVNTGELFF
TRBV11-2	.	.	TRBJ1-3	TGTGCCAGCAGCTTCACCTTGGACACCGGAAACACCATATATTTT	CASSFTLDTGNTIYF
TRBV30	TRBD1	.	TRBJ1-2	TGTGCCTGGAGCTCCCCCGGGACAGGGGAGTTTGGCTACACCTTC	CAWSSPGTGEFGYTF
TRBV24-1	.	.	TRBJ2-5	TGTGCCACCAGTGATGCTAGGAGGGCCCGAGAGACCCAGTACTTC	CATSDARRARETQYF
TRBV24-1	.	.	TRBJ2-3	TGTGCCACCAACCGGGACAACACAGATACGCAGTATTTT	CATNRDNTDTQYF
TRBV7-2	.	.	TRBJ2-2	TGTGCCAGCAGCTCCCAGGGACTCTTGAACACCGGGGAGCTGTTTTTT	CASSSQGLLNTGELFF
TRBV7-8	.	once	TRBJ1-5	TGTGCCAGCAGCCCCGGGACACCGAGCTCGTATAGCAATCAGCCCCAGCATTTT	CASSPGTPSSYSNQPQHF
TRBV6-5	.	.	TRBJ1-5	TGTGCCAGCAGTTACTCCGGCAGGGAGGGTCAGCCCCAGCATTTT	CASSYSGREGQPQHF
TRBV6-5	TRBD2	.	TRBJ2-5	TGTGCCAGCACGAGCGGGGGGAGAGAGACCCAGTACTTC	CASTSGGRETQYF
TRBV11-3	TRBD1	.	TRBJ2-5	TGTGCCAGCAGCTCTTCCAAATCTCCGGGACAGGGGACTCAAGAGACCCAGTACTTC	CASSSSKSPGQGTQETQYF
TRBV6-6	.	.	TRBJ1-1	TGTGCCAGCTTACTCCCTCAATCTCACACTGAAGCTTTCTTT	CASLLPQSHTEAFF
TRBV9	.	.	TRBJ2-3	TGTGCCAGCAGCGGGCCTCAGGGTGCAGATACGCAGTATTTT	CASSGPQGADTQYF
TRBV2	TRBD1	.	TRBJ1-6	TGTGCCAGCAGTACCCGACAGGGAAATTCACCCCTCCACTTT	CASSTRQGNSPLHF
TRBV28	.	.	TRBJ1-5	TGTGCCACTACGACAGTCTATAGCAATCAGCCCCAGCATTTT	CATTTVYSNQPQHF
TRBV9	TRBD2	.	TRBJ2-2	TGTGCCAGCAGCGTAGGGGGTAGCGGGAGTTCGGCCGGGGAGCTGTTTTTT	CASSVGGSGSSAGELFF
TRBV15	TRBD2	.	TRBJ2-6	TGTGCCACCAGCAGAGATCGGAACAGCGGCGGGAGGCTGAACTCTGGGGCCAACGTCCTGACTTTC	CATSRDRNSGGRLNSGANVLTF
TRBV5-1	.	.	TRBJ1-1	TGCGCCAGCAGCTTGGTTGGGGGGAGCACTGAAGCTTTCTTT	CASSLVGGSTEAFF
TRBV28	.	few	TRBJ2-4	TGTGCCAGCAGTGTAGGCGGCAAAAACATTCAGTACTTC	CASSVGGKNIQYF
TRBV20-1	.	once	TRBJ1-1	TGCAGTGCTAGAGACCTTATTGAAGCTTTCTTT	CSARDLIEAFF
TRBV7-7	TRBD1	.	TRBJ2-5	TGTGCTAGCAGCTCCATAGCCGACAGGGGTCGTGAGACCCAGTACTTC	CASSSIADRGRETQYF
TRBV27	.	.	TRBJ1-5	TGTGCCAGCAGTTTGGCAAATCAGCCCCAGCATTTT	CASSLANQPQHF
TRBV7-2	.	few	TRBJ2-1	TGTGCCAGCAGCTCGGGAGTGGGCACCTACAATGAGCAGTTCTTC	CASSSGVGTYNEQFF
TRBV12-3/TRBV12-4	.	.	TRBJ2-3	TGTGCCAGCAGTCCACCGGGAACGCAGTATTTT	CASSPPGTQYF
TRBV28	TRBD2	.	TRBJ2-5	TGTGCCAGCAGTAAGAATAGCGGGGTCCAAGAGACCCAGTACTTC	CASSKNSGVQETQYF
TRBV6-5	TRBD1	.	TRBJ2-7	TGTGCCAGCAGCCCGGACAGGGGGCGATACGAGCAGTACTTC	CASSPDRGRYEQYF
TRBV5-1	.	.	TRBJ1-4	TGCGCCAGCAGCTTGGAGGGAGAGGGAGCAACTAATGAAAAACTGTTTTTT	CASSLEGEGATNEKLFF
TRBV11-2	TRBD2	once	TRBJ2-2	TGTGCCAGCGCGAGGGGGACTAGCGACACCGGGGAGCTGTTTTTT	CASARGTSDTGELFF
TRBV19	TRBD1	.	TRBJ2-5	TGTGCCAGTAGGCCGGGACAGGGGTACCAAGAGACCCAGTACTTC	CASRPGQGYQETQYF
TRBV4-1	.	.	TRBJ1-5	TGCGCCAGCAGCCGGGAAGGGGACTCGCCCCAGCATTTT	CASSREGDSPQHF
TRBV15	.	once	TRBJ2-2	TGTGCCACCAGCAGAGATCCGCGGCACCCCCAGAACACCGGGGAGCTGTTTTTT	CATSRDPRHPQNTGELFF
TRBV7-2	.	.	TRBJ1-6	TGTGCCAGCAGCTCTCAGGGCAGTTCACCCCTCCACTTT	CASSSQGSSPLHF
TRBV7-2	.	once	TRBJ1-1	TGTGCCAGCAGCTTAGGTACAGGATTAGGAAACACTGAAGCTTTCTTT	CASSLGTGLGNTEAFF
TRBV28	.	.	TRBJ1-1	TGTGCCAGCAGTTTGCGCCAGGGCTACGCTTTCTTT	CASSLRQGYAFF
TRBV3-1/TRBV3-2	.	.	TRBJ1-2	TGTGCCAGCAGCATACTGGGAGGTCAACCTGGCTACACCTTC	CASSILGGQPGYTF
TRBV3-1/TRBV3-2	TRBD2	.	TRBJ2-7	TGTGCCAGCAGCCATAGGAGGGCGGGAGGCGAGCAGTACTTC	CASSHRRAGGEQYF
TRBV3-1/TRBV3-2	.	.	TRBJ2-3	TGTGCCAGCAGCCAAGAAGGGGCAGATACGCAGTATTTT	CASSQEGADTQYF
TRBV2	TRBD2	.	TRBJ2-5	TGTGCCAGCAGTGAAAATCTAGCGGGGGTTGGGGCCCAGTACTTC	CASSENLAGVGAQYF
TRBV7-2	.	.	TRBJ2-7	TGTGCCAGCAGCTTAGGTACAATCCACGAGCAGTACTTC	CASSLGTIHEQYF
TRBV2	TRBD1	.	TRBJ1-1	TGTGCCAGCAGGGGACAGGGAGCGGGAACTGAAGCTTTCTTT	CASRGQGAGTEAFF
TRBV28	.	.	TRBJ2-3	TGTGCCAGCAGTAGGCGCGAAGGGACTCCCCGGGATACGCAGTATTTT	CASSRREGTPRDTQYF
TRBV28	.	.	TRBJ1-4	TGTGCCAGCAGTTTAGACAGCCCTAGACGTGAAAAACTGTTTTTT	CASSLDSPRREKLFF
TRBV3-1/TRBV3-2	TRBD1	.	TRBJ1-2	TGTGCCAGCGCGGACAGGGAAACCTATGGCTACACCTTC	CASADRETYGYTF